One T cell receptor (beta chain) is described in this entry. What it recognizes is unknown. The data are from a study of blood T cells in healthy people across ages. Across the study: The capture of about one barcoded beta molecule per two T cells was achieved by template switching. Overall study results and limits: A roughly linear age-dependent decrease characterized TCR beta diversity per million T cells.

Primed by a sample-barcoded 5' primer and a J-beta primer mix, a second PCR proceeded for roughly 7 to 11 cycles. Via MiXCR, TCRdb re-called the 5' RACE reads, giving one row per CDR3 protein. This table has 1.5 million or so distinct CDR3 sequences, 42% appearing once. The CDR3 spans 15 residues. The trim removed 1 base at V and 8 bases at J, leaving 10 bases unmatched. Germline values: CDR1 SGHDN, CDR2 FVKESK. The receptor's source is a woman under 30 in good health. The gene calls are TRBV14 and TRBJ1-2; 7 bases line up with TRBD1. Sequenced: blood. The CDR3 DNA sequence: TGTGCCAGCAGCCAAGCGGGGACAGTGACTAGGGGCTACACCTTC. It specifies CASSQAGTVTRGYTF.